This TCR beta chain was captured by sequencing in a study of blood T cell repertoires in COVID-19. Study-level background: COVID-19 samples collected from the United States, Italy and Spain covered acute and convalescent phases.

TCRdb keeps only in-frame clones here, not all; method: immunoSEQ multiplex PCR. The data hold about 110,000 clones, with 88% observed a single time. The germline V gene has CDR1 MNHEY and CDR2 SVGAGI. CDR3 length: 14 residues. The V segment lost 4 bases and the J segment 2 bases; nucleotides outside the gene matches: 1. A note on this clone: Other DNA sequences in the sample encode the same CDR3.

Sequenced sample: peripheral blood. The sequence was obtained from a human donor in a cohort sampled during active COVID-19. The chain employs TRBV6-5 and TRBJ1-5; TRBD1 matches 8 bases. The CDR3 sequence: CASSSGQGNQPQHF. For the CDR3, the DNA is TGTGCCAGCAGTTCGGGACAGGGCAATCAGCCCCAGCATTTT.